The 23 T cell receptor beta chains in this list originate from one sample, sequenced in a study of blood T cell repertoires in COVID-19. Sequenced by immunoSEQ multiplex PCR; TCRdb stores in-frame clones only, minus some. The data contain over 25,000 clones, approximately 89% of them singletons. The sample consisted of peripheral blood. Source of these receptors: a human donor in a cohort sampled during active COVID-19.

V usage is TRBV7-8 and J usage is TRBJ1-5; weak D call: TRBD1 (5 bases). V lost 4 bases to trimming and J lost 1 base, with 14 bases between them. Germline values: CDR1 SGHVS, CDR2 FQNEAQ. The CDR3 runs to 16 residues. CDR3 in amino acids: CASSSDSNLSNQPQHF. CDR3 nucleotide sequence: TGTGCCAGCAGCTCTGACAGTAACCTGAGCAATCAGCCCCAGCATTTT.

The rearrangement uses TRBV20-1 and TRBJ2-1; perhaps TRBD2 as D (6 bases). The ends were cut back, 5 bases at V and 6 bases at J, with 8 bases in the middle. This CDR3 has 11 residues. CDR1 and CDR2 from the germline V gene are DFQATT and SNEGSKA (reference sequence). Here the CDR3 reads CSASGSNEQFF. CDR3 in DNA: TGCAGTGCTTCCGGGAGCAATGAGCAGTTCTTC.

The rearrangement links TRBV10-3 to TRBJ2-1; a weak D match, TRBD1 (6 bases). The CDR3 is 14 amino acids. V dropped 7 bases and J dropped 2 bases, with 12 bases sitting between them. From germline, CDR1 is ENHRY and CDR2 SYGVKD. CDR3 bases: TGTGCCATCATCCGGGACATCACCTACAATGAGCAGTTCTTC. It codes for CAIIRDITYNEQFF.

The chain uses TRBV29-1 and TRBJ2-7; TRBD1 matches 9 bases. V shed 6 bases, J shed 4 bases, and the junction held 7 bases outside the gene matches. CDR3 length: 13 amino acids. The V gene's germline CDR1 is SQVTM and CDR2 ANQGSEA. CDR3 region: CSVLTGGSYEQYF. The CDR3 DNA reads TGCAGCGTCCTCACAGGGGGCTCTTACGAGCAGTACTTC.

The chain couples TRBV11-3 to TRBJ2-1, with 11 bases identical to TRBD2. Trimming removed 0 bases from V and 8 bases from J; junction bases left unmatched: 12. Germline V lookup: CDR1 SGHNT, CDR2 YENEEA. CDR3 length: 18 amino acids. Written as DNA, the CDR3 is TGTGCCAGCAGCTTAGAAGGGTTAGGGGGACTAGCGGTCTATGAGCAGTTCTTC. This sequence encodes CASSLEGLGGLAVYEQFF.

The chain uses TRBV13 and TRBJ2-7; 10 nucleotides agree with TRBD1. The CDR3 is made up of 15 amino acids. V lost 2 bases and J lost 5; bases outside the gene matches: 6. From germline, CDR1 is PRHDT and CDR2 FYEKMQ (reference sequence). As DNA, the CDR3 is TGTGCCAGCAGCTTACCGGGACAGGGGATAAACGAGCAGTACTTC. Translating it yields CASSLPGQGINEQYF.

This chain uses TRBV21-1 with TRBJ1-2; the D segment call TRBD1 is taken from the table without a DNA check. TRBV21-1 is noted as a pseudogene. This CDR3 contains 14 residues. DNA of the CDR3: TGTGCCAGCAGCAAAGAGGGGACAGGGAATGGCTACACCTTC. Protein product: CASSKEGTGNGYTF.

This chain uses TRBV19 with TRBJ2-5; 12 bases are shared with TRBD1. Per the germline V gene, CDR1 is LNHDA and CDR2 is SQIVND (reference sequence). The V gene end was trimmed by 6 bases and the J gene end by 5 bases; junction bases not matched to a gene: 10. The CDR3 has 16 residues. CDR3 bases: TGTGCCAGTAGAATCTCCGGGACAGGGGGCTGGGAGACCCAGTACTTC. Its translation is CASRISGTGGWETQYF.

V gene TRBV19 combines with J gene TRBJ2-6; D is undetermined. This CDR3 comprises 13 residues. Germline V gene sequence: CDR1 LNHDA, CDR2 SQIVND (reference sequence). V was shortened by 7 bases and J by 3 bases, with 7 bases between the two germline ends. CDR3 DNA: TGTGCCAGTAAGCCGGTTGGGGCCAACGTCCTGACTTTC. Translation: CASKPVGANVLTF.

The rearrangement links TRBV12-3 or TRBV12-4 to TRBJ2-7; a possible D gene is TRBD1 (5 bases). The V end was cut by 6 bases, the J end by 5 bases, with 14 bases between. The CDR3 contains 13 residues. The CDR3 sequence: CASSQGRVHEQYF. DNA for the CDR3: TGTGCCAGCAGCCAAGGCAGGGTCCACGAGCAGTACTTC.

A few counts support this clone. V usage is TRBV7-3 and J usage is TRBJ1-2; D remains unclear. Germline-derived CDR1 and CDR2 are SGHTA and FQGTGA. The CDR3 is made up of 13 amino acids. Trimming took off 5 bases at V and 4 bases at J, with 11 bases between the two ends. The CDR3 nucleotides read TGTGCCAGCAGCCTCGACAACTTCTATGGCTACACCTTC. Residues: CASSLDNFYGYTF.

This chain joins TRBV4-2 and TRBJ1-5; 8 nucleotides line up with TRBD1. There are 16 residues in the CDR3. V shed 0 bases, J shed 0 bases, and the junction held 1 base outside the gene matches. Looked up from germline, CDR1 is LGHNA and CDR2 is YNFKEQ. The CDR3 loop reads CASSQEGQVSNQPQHF. DNA for the CDR3: TGTGCCAGCAGCCAAGAGGGACAGGTTAGCAATCAGCCCCAGCATTTT.

CDR3: CASSFNSYGYTF. The CDR3, as DNA: TGTGCCAGCAGCTTCAACAGCTATGGCTACACCTTC. The chain employs TRBV11-2 and TRBJ1-2; no clear D gene. Trimming pared 3 bases from V and 4 bases from J, leaving 6 bases between. This CDR3 has 12 amino acids. Germline values: CDR1 SGHAT, CDR2 FQNNGV.

This clone is a singleton in its sample. A read error may produce the germline difference seen at one junction end. V usage is TRBV13 and J usage is TRBJ1-1; 11 bases agree with TRBD1. Germline values: CDR1 PRHDT, CDR2 FYEKMQ (reference sequence). There are 15 residues in the CDR3. CDR3 in amino acids: CASSRLGRGTGGPSF. The CDR3, as DNA: TGTGCCAGCAGTCGCCTGGGTCGAGGGACAGGGGGGCCGTCCTTT.

The chain combines TRBV19 with TRBJ1-2; TRBD1 agrees at 7 bases. Trimming cost V 10 bases and J 1 base; bases outside gene matches: 6. The CDR3 consists of 13 residues. CDR1 LNHDA and CDR2 SQIVND come from the germline V gene (reference sequence). This chain's CDR3 is CATSRQGNYGYTF. CDR3 DNA sequence: TGTGCCACCTCCCGACAGGGTAACTATGGCTACACCTTC.

Turning to this clone: The junction does not match germline at one end; this may be a read error. The chain joins TRBV7-7 to TRBJ2-2, with D possibly matching TRBD2 (6 bases). Germline V lookup: CDR1 SSHAT, CDR2 FNYEAQ (reference sequence). The CDR3 is made up of 14 amino acids. Here the CDR3 reads CASSYDGGTGELFF. The CDR3 DNA reads TGTGCTAGCAGCTACGACGGGGGCACCGGGGAGCTGTTTTTT.

This rearrangement joins TRBV11-2 to TRBJ2-3; a possible D gene is TRBD2 (6 bases). Germline V gene sequence: CDR1 SGHAT, CDR2 FQNNGV. This CDR3 contains 14 residues. The V end lost 2 bases, the J end lost 7 bases, and 13 bases lay between the germline ends. The CDR3 loop reads CASSLSGPVNTQYF. The CDR3 region has the DNA TGTGCCAGCAGCTTAAGCGGGCCCGTTAATACGCAGTATTTT.

This clone was recorded a few times. This chain uses TRBV2 with TRBJ2-1; 8 bases are shared with TRBD2. The V gene end was trimmed by 7 bases and the J gene end by 6 bases; junction bases not matched to a gene: 11. CDR1 is SNHLY and CDR2 is FYNNEI in the germline V gene. This CDR3 has 15 amino acids. This CDR3 is CASTLVTSGTNEQFF. DNA for the CDR3: TGTGCCAGCACCCTGGTTACTAGCGGCACCAATGAGCAGTTCTTC.

The V and J genes are TRBV7-2 and TRBJ1-6; possibly TRBD1 for D (6 bases). V dropped 5 bases and J dropped 10 bases, with 12 bases sitting between them. CDR1 and CDR2 (germline): SGHTA, FQGNSA. This CDR3 has 13 residues. The DNA of the CDR3 is TGTGCCAGCAGCGTCAGGGGAAGATCACCCCTCCACTTT. Its protein is CASSVRGRSPLHF.

The genes are TRBV2 and TRBJ1-2; D ambiguous. This CDR3 region has 14 residues. Germline V gives CDR1 SNHLY, CDR2 FYNNEI. V was clipped by 1 base and J by 0 bases, with 6 bases between them. The CDR3 DNA follows: TGTGCCAGCAGTGAAGGGGCAGCTAACTATGGCTACACCTTC. It yields the protein CASSEGAANYGYTF. Supplemented by reference TRBV2 and TRBJ1-2, the full variable domain reads EPEVTQTPSHQVTQMGQEVILRCVPISNHLYFYWYRQILGQKVEFLVSFYNNEISEKSEIFDDQFSVERPDGSNFTLKIRSTKLEDSAMYFCASSEGAANYGYTFGSGTRLTVV.

This chain uses TRBV29-1 with TRBJ1-2; 7 bases fit TRBD1. Losses at the gene ends were 4 bases for V and 7 bases for J; bases not matched to a gene: 9. CDR1 is SQVTM and CDR2 is ANQGSEA in the germline V gene. The CDR3 has 13 amino acids. The CDR3 DNA sequence: TGCAGCGTTGCCGAGACAGGGATGGGTGGCTACACCTTC. Residues: CSVAETGMGGYTF.

V and J are TRBV19 and TRBJ2-1, with D perhaps matching TRBD1 (5 bases). Germline loops: CDR1 LNHDA, CDR2 SQIVND (reference sequence). V was clipped by 6 bases and J by 3 bases, with 9 bases between them. The CDR3 extends over 13 amino acids. In DNA form, the CDR3 reads TGTGCCAGTAGAGGGGCCAACTACAATGAGCAGTTCTTC. Protein: CASRGANYNEQFF.

The chain has TRBV20-1 and TRBJ1-6; D call uncertain. The CDR3 spans 11 residues. CDR1 and CDR2 (germline): DFQATT, SNEGSKA (reference sequence). Trimming pared 1 base from V and 10 bases from J, leaving 5 bases between. Written as DNA, the CDR3 is TGCAGTGCTAGAGCGGGGTCACCCCTCCACTTT. Protein: CSARAGSPLHF.